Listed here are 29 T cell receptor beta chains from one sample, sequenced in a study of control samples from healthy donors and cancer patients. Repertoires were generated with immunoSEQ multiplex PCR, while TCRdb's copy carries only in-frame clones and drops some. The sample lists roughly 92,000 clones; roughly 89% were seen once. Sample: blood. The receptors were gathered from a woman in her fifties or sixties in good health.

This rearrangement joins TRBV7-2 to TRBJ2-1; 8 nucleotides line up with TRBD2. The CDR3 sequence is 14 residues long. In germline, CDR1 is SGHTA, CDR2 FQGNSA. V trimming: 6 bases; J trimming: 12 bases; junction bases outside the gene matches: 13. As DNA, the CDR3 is TGTGCCAGCAGTTCTACCGGGACTAGTAATTGGCAGTTCTTC. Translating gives CASSSTGTSNWQFF.

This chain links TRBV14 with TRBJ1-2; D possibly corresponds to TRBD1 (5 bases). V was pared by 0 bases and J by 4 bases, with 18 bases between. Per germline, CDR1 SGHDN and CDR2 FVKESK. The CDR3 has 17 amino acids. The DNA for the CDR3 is TGTGCCAGCAGCCAAGATTTCGGGGCGGACTGGACCTATGGCTACACCTTC. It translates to CASSQDFGADWTYGYTF.

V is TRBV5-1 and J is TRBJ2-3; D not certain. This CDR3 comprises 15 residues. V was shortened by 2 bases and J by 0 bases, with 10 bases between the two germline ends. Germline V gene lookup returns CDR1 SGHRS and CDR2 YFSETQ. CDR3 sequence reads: CASSLLVRSTDTQYF. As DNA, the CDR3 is TGCGCCAGCAGCTTATTGGTCAGAAGCACAGATACGCAGTATTTT.

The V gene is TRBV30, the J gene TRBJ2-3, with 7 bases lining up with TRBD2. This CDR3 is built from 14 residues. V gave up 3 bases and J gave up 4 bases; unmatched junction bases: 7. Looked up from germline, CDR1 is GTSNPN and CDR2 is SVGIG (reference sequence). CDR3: CAWSRAGRADTQYF. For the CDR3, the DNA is TGTGCCTGGAGCCGGGCAGGGAGGGCAGATACGCAGTATTTT.

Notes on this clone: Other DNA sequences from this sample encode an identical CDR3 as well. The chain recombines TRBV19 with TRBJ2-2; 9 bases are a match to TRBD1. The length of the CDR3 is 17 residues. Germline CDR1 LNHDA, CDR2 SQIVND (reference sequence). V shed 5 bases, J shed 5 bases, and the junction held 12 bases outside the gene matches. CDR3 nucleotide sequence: TGTGCCAGTAGTGCCCGACCGGGACAGGGACCAACCGGGGAGCTGTTTTTT. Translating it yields CASSARPGQGPTGELFF.

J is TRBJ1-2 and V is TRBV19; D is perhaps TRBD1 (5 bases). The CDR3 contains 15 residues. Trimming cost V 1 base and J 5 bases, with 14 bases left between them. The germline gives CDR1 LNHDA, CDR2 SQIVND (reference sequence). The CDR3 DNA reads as TGTGCCAGTAGTATAGGCAGAACAGGACCTTATGGCTACACCTTC. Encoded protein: CASSIGRTGPYGYTF.

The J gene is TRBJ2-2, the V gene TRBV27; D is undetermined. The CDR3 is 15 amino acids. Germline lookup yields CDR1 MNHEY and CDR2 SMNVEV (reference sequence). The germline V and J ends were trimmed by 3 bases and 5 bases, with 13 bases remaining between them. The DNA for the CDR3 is TGTGCCAGCAGTTTGGTGGCGACGATGACCGGGGAGCTGTTTTTT. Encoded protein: CASSLVATMTGELFF.

The CDR3 DNA follows: TGTGCCAGAGCCCCACATGGGACAGGGGAACCCTACGAGCAGTACTTC. It translates to CARAPHGTGEPYEQYF. The chain couples TRBV19 to TRBJ2-7; 10 nucleotides match TRBD1. The CDR3 sequence is 16 residues long. Germline CDR1 and CDR2: LNHDA and SQIVND (reference sequence). Trimming at V came to 9 bases and at J to 2 bases, leaving 13 bases not matched to a gene.

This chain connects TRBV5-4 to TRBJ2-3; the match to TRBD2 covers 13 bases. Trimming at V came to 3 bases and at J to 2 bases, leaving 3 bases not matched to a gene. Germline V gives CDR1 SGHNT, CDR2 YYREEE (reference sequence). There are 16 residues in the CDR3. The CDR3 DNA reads TGTGCCAGCAGCTCGACTAGCGGGGGGACCACAGATACGCAGTATTTT. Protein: CASSSTSGGTTDTQYF.

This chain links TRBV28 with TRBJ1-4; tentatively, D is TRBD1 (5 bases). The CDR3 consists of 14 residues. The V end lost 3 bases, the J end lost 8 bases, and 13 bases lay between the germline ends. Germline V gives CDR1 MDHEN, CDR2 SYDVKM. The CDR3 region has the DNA TGTGCCAGCAGTTTTGGTGGGGCCGGAGAAAAACTGTTTTTT. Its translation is CASSFGGAGEKLFF.

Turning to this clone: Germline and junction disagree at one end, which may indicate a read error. CDR3 DNA sequence: TGTGCCAGCTCTCCACTCCTAGCGGGAGGGGCAGATACGCAGTATTTT. Translation: CASSPLLAGGADTQYF. This rearrangement joins TRBV18 to TRBJ2-3; 12 nucleotides align to TRBD2. The CDR3 is 16 amino acids. CDR1 KGHSH and CDR2 LQKENI come from the germline V gene.

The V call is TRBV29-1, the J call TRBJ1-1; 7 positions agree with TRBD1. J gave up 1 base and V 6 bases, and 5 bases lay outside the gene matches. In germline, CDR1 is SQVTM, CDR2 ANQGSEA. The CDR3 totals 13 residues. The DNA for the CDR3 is TGCAGCGTCCTAACAGGGGCGAACACTGAAGCTTTCTTT. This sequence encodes CSVLTGANTEAFF. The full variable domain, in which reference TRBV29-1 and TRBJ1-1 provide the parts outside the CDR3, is SAVISQKPSRDICQRGTSLTIQCQVDSQVTMMFWYRQQPGQSLTLIATANQGSEATYESGFVIDKFPISRPNLTFSTLTVSNMSPEDSSIYLCSVLTGANTEAFFGQGTRLTVV.

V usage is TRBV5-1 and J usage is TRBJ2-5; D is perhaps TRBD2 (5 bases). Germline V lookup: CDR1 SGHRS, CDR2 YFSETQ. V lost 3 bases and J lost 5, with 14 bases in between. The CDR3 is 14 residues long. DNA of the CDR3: TGCGCCAGCAGCTCCACGACTAATCTGGAGACCCAGTACTTC. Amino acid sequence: CASSSTTNLETQYF.

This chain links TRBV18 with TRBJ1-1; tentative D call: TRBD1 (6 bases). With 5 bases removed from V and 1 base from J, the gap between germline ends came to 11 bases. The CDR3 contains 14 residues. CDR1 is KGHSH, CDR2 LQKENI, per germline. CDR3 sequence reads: CASSTQQGNTEAFF. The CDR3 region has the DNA TGTGCCAGCTCAACCCAACAGGGGAACACTGAAGCTTTCTTT.

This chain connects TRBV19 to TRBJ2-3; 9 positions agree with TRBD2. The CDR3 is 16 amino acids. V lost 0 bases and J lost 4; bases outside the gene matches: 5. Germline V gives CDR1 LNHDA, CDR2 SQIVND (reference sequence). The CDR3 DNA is TGTGCCAGTAGTATAGAGGGAGCGGGGGGAGCAGATACGCAGTATTTT. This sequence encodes CASSIEGAGGADTQYF.

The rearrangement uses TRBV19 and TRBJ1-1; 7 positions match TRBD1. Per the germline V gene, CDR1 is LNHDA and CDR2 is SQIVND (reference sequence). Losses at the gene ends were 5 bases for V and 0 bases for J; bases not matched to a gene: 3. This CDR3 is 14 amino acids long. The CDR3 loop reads CASSQGGMNTEAFF. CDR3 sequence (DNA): TGTGCCAGTAGTCAGGGGGGGATGAACACTGAAGCTTTCTTT.

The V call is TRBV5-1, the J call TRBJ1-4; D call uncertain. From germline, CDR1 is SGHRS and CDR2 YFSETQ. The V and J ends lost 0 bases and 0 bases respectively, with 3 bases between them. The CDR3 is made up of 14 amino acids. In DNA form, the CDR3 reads TGCGCCAGCAGCTTGGGGCCAACTAATGAAAAACTGTTTTTT. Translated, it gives CASSLGPTNEKLFF.

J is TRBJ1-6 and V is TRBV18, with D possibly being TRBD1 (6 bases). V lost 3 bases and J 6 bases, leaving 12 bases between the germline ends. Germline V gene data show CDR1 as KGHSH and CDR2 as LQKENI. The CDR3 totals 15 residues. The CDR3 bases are TGTGCCAGCTCACCCCAATCGGACAGTAATTCACCCCTCCACTTT. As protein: CASSPQSDSNSPLHF.

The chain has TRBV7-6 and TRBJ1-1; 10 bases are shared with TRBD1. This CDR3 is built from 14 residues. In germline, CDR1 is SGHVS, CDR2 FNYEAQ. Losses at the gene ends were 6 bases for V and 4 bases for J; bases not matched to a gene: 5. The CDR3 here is CASSSRTGGTEAFF. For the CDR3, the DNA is TGTGCCAGCAGTTCTAGGACAGGGGGCACTGAAGCTTTCTTT.

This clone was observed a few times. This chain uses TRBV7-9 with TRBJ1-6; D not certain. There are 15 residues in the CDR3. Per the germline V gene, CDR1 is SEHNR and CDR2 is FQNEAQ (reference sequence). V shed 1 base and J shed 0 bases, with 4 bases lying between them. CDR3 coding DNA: TGTGCCAGCAGCTTAGACGGCTCCTATAATTCACCCCTCCACTTT. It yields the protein CASSLDGSYNSPLHF. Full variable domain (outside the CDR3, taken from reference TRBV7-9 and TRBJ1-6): DTGVSQNPRHKITKRGQNVTFRCDPISEHNRLYWYRQTLGQGPEFLTYFQNEAQLEKSRLLSDRFSAERPKGSFSTLEIQRTEQGDSAMYLCASSLDGSYNSPLHFGNGTRLTVT.

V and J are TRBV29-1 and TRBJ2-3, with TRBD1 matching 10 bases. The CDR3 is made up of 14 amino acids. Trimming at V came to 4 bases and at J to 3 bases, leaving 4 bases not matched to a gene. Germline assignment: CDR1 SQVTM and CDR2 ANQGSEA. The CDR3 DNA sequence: TGCAGCGTTGTCGGGGACAGGGGAACAGATACGCAGTATTTT. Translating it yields CSVVGDRGTDTQYF.

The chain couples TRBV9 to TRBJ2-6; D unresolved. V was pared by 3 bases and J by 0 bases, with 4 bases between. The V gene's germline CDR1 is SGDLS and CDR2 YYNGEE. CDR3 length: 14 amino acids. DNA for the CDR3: TGTGCCAGCAGCGCAGTCTCTGGGGCCAACGTCCTGACTTTC. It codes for CASSAVSGANVLTF.

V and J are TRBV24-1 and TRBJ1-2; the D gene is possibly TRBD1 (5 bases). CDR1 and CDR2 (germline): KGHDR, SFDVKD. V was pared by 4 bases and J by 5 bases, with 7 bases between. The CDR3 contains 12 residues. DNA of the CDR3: TGTGCCACCAGTGAGAGGGGATATGGCTACACCTTC. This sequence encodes CATSERGYGYTF.

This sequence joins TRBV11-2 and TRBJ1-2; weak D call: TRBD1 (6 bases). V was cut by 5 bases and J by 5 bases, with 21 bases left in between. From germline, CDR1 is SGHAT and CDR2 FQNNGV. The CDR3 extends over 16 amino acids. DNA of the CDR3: TGTGCCAGCAGCCCCAACTTGGGGGGGCTAGGGTATGGCTACACCTTC. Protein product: CASSPNLGGLGYGYTF.

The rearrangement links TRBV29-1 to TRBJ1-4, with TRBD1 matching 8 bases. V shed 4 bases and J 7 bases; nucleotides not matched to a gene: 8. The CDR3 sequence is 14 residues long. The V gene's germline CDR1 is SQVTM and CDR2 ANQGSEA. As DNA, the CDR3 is TGCAGCGTTGGGCAGGGGGCGATGGGTGAAAAACTGTTTTTT. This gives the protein CSVGQGAMGEKLFF.

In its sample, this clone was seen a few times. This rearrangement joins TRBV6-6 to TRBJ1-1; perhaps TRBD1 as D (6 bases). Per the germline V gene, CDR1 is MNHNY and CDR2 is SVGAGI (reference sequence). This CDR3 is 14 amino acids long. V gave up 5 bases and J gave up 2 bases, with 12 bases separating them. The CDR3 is CASSRDRYNTEAFF. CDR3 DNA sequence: TGTGCCAGCAGTAGAGACAGGTATAACACTGAAGCTTTCTTT.

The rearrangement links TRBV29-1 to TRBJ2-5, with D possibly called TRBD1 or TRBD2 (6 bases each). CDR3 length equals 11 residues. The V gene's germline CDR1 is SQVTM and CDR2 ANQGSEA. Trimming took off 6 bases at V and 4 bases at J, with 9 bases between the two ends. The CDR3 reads CSVGGGETQYF. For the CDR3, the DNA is TGCAGCGTCGGAGGGGGAGAGACCCAGTACTTC.

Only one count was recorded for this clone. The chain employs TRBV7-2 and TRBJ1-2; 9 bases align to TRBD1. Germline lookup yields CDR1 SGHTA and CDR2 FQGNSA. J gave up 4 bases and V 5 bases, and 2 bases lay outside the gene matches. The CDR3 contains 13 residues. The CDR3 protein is CASSVGQGYGYTF. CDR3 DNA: TGTGCCAGCAGCGTGGGACAGGGCTATGGCTACACCTTC.

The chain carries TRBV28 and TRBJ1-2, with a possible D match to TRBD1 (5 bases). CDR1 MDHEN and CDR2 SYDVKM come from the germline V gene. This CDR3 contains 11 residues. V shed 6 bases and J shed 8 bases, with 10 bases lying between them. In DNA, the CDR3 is TGTGCCAGCAGAACAGGTGGCGGCTACACCTTC. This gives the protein CASRTGGGYTF.